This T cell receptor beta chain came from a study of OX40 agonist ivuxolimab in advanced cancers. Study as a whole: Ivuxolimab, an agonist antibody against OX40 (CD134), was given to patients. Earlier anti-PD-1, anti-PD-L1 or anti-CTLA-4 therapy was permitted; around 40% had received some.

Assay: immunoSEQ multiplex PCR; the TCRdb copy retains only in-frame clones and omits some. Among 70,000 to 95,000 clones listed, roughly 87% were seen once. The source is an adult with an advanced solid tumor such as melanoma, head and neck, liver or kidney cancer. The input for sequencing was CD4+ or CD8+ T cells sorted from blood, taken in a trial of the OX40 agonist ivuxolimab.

The CDR3 nucleotides are TGTGCCAGCAGTCCGCCGCAGGGTTCTAATGAAAAACTGTTTTTT. The encoded protein is CASSPPQGSNEKLFF. The gene calls are TRBV2 and TRBJ1-4; the D gene is possibly TRBD1 (5 bases). Germline V CDR1 and CDR2: SNHLY, FYNNEI. V lost 5 bases and J lost 3, with 13 bases in between. The CDR3 spans 15 residues.